Below are 13 T cell receptor beta chains sequenced from a single sample in a study of shared clonotypes between healthy human individuals. TCRdb's table, derived via immunoSEQ multiplex PCR, lists solely in-frame clones and lacks some. The sample includes some 500,000 clones, around 80% seen only once; the top ten take 12%. The sample comprised PBMCs. Receptors were obtained from a woman in her 40s in good health. Some clones in this sample may be carry-over from other donors' samples.

To note about this clone: The junction differs from germline at one of its ends, possibly a read error. Other DNA sequences in the sample encode the same CDR3. V is TRBV25-1 and J is TRBJ2-7; a possible D gene is TRBD1 (7 bases). Germline CDR1 and CDR2: MGHDK and SYGVNS. The CDR3 covers 14 residues. As DNA, the CDR3 is TGTGCCAGCAGTGACTCCGCAGGGGGGTACGAGCAATACTTC. Residues: CASSDSAGGYEQYF.

This sequence joins TRBV11-1 and TRBJ2-3; a possible D gene is TRBD2 (6 bases). CDR1 SGHAT and CDR2 FQDESV come from the germline V gene (reference sequence). The CDR3 totals 16 residues. Deletions cut 2 bases from V and 4 bases from J, with 16 bases between. This CDR3 is CASSLLGAGTPDTQYF. CDR3 bases: TGTGCCAGCAGCTTATTAGGGGCGGGAACCCCAGATACGCAGTATTTT. Together with reference TRBV11-1 and TRBJ2-3, the CDR3 gives the full variable domain: EAEVAQSPRYKITEKSQAVAFWCDPISGHATLYWYRQILGQGPELLVQFQDESVVDDSQLPKDRFSAERLKGVDSTLKIQPAELGDSAMYLCASSLLGAGTPDTQYFGPGTRLTVL.

This chain connects TRBV4-2 to TRBJ2-1, with D unclear. The CDR3 extends over 14 amino acids. Trimming shortened V by 0 bases and J by 5 bases, and 8 bases separated the two germline ends. The germline V gene has CDR1 LGHNA and CDR2 YNFKEQ. CDR3 nucleotide sequence: TGTGCCAGCAGCCAAGAGTACGGAAACAATGAGCAGTTCTTC. This translates into CASSQEYGNNEQFF.

The chain links TRBV7-7 to TRBJ2-2; TRBD1 matches at 9 bases. The CDR3 runs 15 residues. After removal of 5 bases from V and 7 bases from J, the junction contained 8 bases not matched to a gene. CDR1 and CDR2 (germline): SSHAT, FNYEAQ (reference sequence). The CDR3 DNA is TGTGCCAGCAGCCCCCGGGACAGGGAGTACGGGGAGCTGTTTTTT. As protein: CASSPRDREYGELFF.

The chain is built from TRBV10-3 and TRBJ2-4; tentatively, D is TRBD2 (5 bases). The V end lost 0 bases, the J end lost 9 bases, and 15 bases lay between the germline ends. The germline gives CDR1 ENHRY, CDR2 SYGVKD. The length of the CDR3 is 15 residues. CDR3 coding DNA: TGTGCCATCAGTGAGTCTGGTGACTATAGGGTCATTCAGTACTTC. Translation gives CAISESGDYRVIQYF.

The rearrangement uses TRBV11-2 and TRBJ2-5, with a weak D call TRBD2 (5 bases). The CDR3 contains 15 residues. Looked up from germline, CDR1 is SGHAT and CDR2 is FQNNGV. The ends were cut back, 5 bases at V and 3 bases at J, with 16 bases in the middle. This CDR3 is CASSPRRGSEETQYF. For the CDR3, the DNA is TGTGCCAGCAGCCCCCGCCGCGGTAGCGAAGAGACCCAGTACTTC. The whole variable domain, remainder taken from reference TRBV11-2 and TRBJ2-5, is EAGVAQSPRYKIIEKRQSVAFWCNPISGHATLYWYQQILGQGPKLLIQFQNNGVVDDSQLPKDRFSAERLKGVDSTLKIQPAKLEDSAVYLCASSPRRGSEETQYFGPGTRLLVL.

The chain joins TRBV7-2 to TRBJ2-3; D unclear. CDR3 length equals 12 residues. Looked up from germline, CDR1 is SGHTA and CDR2 is FQGNSA. The V and J ends lost 6 bases and 4 bases respectively, with 8 bases between them. The CDR3 reads CASSTRSDTQYF. CDR3 bases: TGTGCCAGCAGTACCCGATCAGATACGCAGTATTTT.

The chain combines TRBV28 with TRBJ2-7; 9 bases map to TRBD2. Germline V lookup: CDR1 MDHEN, CDR2 SYDVKM. The CDR3 has 14 residues. V lost 7 bases, J lost 2 bases, and 6 bases stayed unmatched. The chain's CDR3 is CASTLTSGPYEQYF. The DNA for the CDR3 is TGTGCCAGCACCCTTACTAGCGGGCCCTACGAGCAGTACTTC.

V is TRBV5-1 and J is TRBJ2-3; 8 bases agree with TRBD1. CDR3 length: 17 residues. Germline CDR1 is SGHRS and CDR2 is YFSETQ. V was clipped by 0 bases and J by 1 base; unmatched bases: 7. CDR3 region: CASSLAITTGGTDTQYF. The CDR3, as DNA: TGCGCCAGCAGCTTGGCCATAACGACAGGGGGCACAGATACGCAGTATTTT.

Only one count was recorded for this clone. V and J are TRBV10-3 and TRBJ2-2, with 7 bases aligning to TRBD1. J gave up 2 bases and V 10 bases, and 19 bases lay outside the gene matches. Germline CDR1 reads ENHRY; CDR2 reads SYGVKD. The CDR3 runs 18 residues. CDR3 residues: CATIGPRQGPSNTGELFF. The CDR3 DNA sequence: TGTGCCACCATTGGGCCAAGACAGGGACCCTCAAACACCGGGGAGCTGTTTTTT.

The chain links TRBV19 to TRBJ1-4; 8 bases are shared with TRBD1. V trimming: 4 bases; J trimming: 3 bases; junction bases outside the gene matches: 1. The CDR3 is 14 residues long. The germline V gene encodes CDR1 LNHDA and CDR2 SQIVND (reference sequence). In nucleotides, the CDR3 is TGTGCCAGTAGTACACAGGGGGCTAATGAAAAACTGTTTTTT. Encoded protein: CASSTQGANEKLFF.

The V call is TRBV7-2, the J call TRBJ2-2; D may be TRBD1 (6 bases). This CDR3 spans 16 amino acids. Trimming stripped 5 bases from V and 0 bases from J, with 13 bases between. CDR1 is SGHTA, CDR2 FQGNSA, per germline. CDR3 nucleotides: TGTGCCAGCAGCCGCAGGGGCTACACGAACACCGGGGAGCTGTTTTTT. This gives the protein CASSRRGYTNTGELFF. Full variable domain (remainder filled in from reference TRBV7-2 and TRBJ2-2): GAGVSQSPSNKVTEKGKDVELRCDPISGHTALYWYRQSLGQGLEFLIYFQGNSAPDKSGLPSDRFSAERTGGSVSTLTIQRTQQEDSAVYLCASSRRGYTNTGELFFGEGSRLTVL.

DNA for the CDR3: TGTGCCAGCAGTGGCCGGACACGGGGACTAGCGGGAGAGTCGGAAGAGACCCAGTACTTC. It is translated as CASSGRTRGLAGESEETQYF. This sequence joins TRBV27 and TRBJ2-5; 14 bases align to TRBD2. Trimming cost V 5 bases and J 3 bases; bases outside gene matches: 17. The CDR3 sequence is 20 residues long. In germline, CDR1 is MNHEY, CDR2 SMNVEV (reference sequence).